Each of the 32 T cell receptor beta chains below was sequenced from the same sample in a study of CD8+CD57+ T cells in acquired aplastic anemia. Previously, flow cytometry had revealed CD8+CD57+ cell expansion in the patients chosen for sequencing. It was genomic DNA that served as the template for profiling TCR beta VDJ and CDR3. From the reads, TCRdb called clonotypes with MiXCR, one entry per CDR3 protein. The sample includes about 180,000 distinct CDR3 sequences, 40% to 50% of them seen just once. Sequencing was carried out using sorted CD4+, CD8+, or CD8+CD57+ T cells (not recorded which) from PBMCs. Receptor source: a human donor with aplastic anemia.

Worth noting for this clonotype: Relative to the germline gene, one junction end is altered; a read error may explain this. The rearrangement uses TRBV2 and TRBJ2-5; 7 bases map to TRBD2. The CDR3 loop spans 14 amino acids. Per germline, CDR1 SNHLY and CDR2 FYNNEI. DNA of the CDR3: TGTGCCAGCCTTGGGGGGGTTGGGCAAGAGGCCCAGGACTTC. It yields the protein CASLGGVGQEAQDF. The variable domain in full, completed from reference TRBV2 and TRBJ2-5, reads EPEVTQTPSHQVTQMGQEVILRCVPISNHLYFYWYRQILGQKVEFLVSFYNNEISEKSEIFDDQFSVERPDGSNFTLKIRSTKLEDSAMYFCASLGGVGQEAQDFGPGTRLLVL.

Of note for this clonotype: One end of the junction is discordant with germline, which a read error may explain. The gene calls are TRBV6-5 and TRBJ1-3; D gene uncertain. Germline loops: CDR1 MNHEY, CDR2 SVGAGI. The CDR3 runs to 14 residues. In DNA form, the CDR3 reads TGTGCCAGCAGTTACCATAACTCTGGGAACACCATATATTTT. Its protein is CASSYHNSGNTIYF.

In this sample, this clonotype turned up many times. The rearrangement joins TRBV24-1 to TRBJ1-6; a possible D gene is TRBD1 (6 bases). CDR1 KGHDR and CDR2 SFDVKD come from the germline V gene. Trimming removed 5 bases at V and 1 base at J, with 23 bases between. This CDR3 spans 20 amino acids. The CDR3 region is CATSVSGGPAANSYNSPLHF. CDR3 coding DNA: TGTGCCACCAGTGTTTCTGGGGGGCCCGCAGCCAATTCCTATAATTCACCCCTCCACTTT.

In this sample, this clonotype turned up many times. The chain combines TRBV28 with TRBJ1-5; D perhaps matches TRBD1 (5 bases). This CDR3 region has 14 residues. V lost 7 bases to trimming and J lost 6 bases, with 16 bases between them. Germline CDR1 and CDR2: MDHEN and SYDVKM. CDR3 bases: TGTGCCAGCACCCTGGCGGGGGTCGGTCAGCCCCAGCATTTT. Its translation: CASTLAGVGQPQHF.

This clonotype has a count of ten or more. V and J are TRBV4-1 and TRBJ2-1; D is unresolved. The CDR3 runs to 13 residues. The germline V gene encodes CDR1 MGHRA and CDR2 YSYEKL. Trimming took off 0 bases at V and 5 bases at J, with 5 bases between the two ends. This CDR3 is CASSQDWDNEQFF. In DNA form, the CDR3 reads TGCGCCAGCAGCCAAGATTGGGACAATGAGCAGTTCTTC.

The chain links TRBV29-1 to TRBJ1-3, with a possible D match to TRBD1 (6 bases). CDR1 SQVTM and CDR2 ANQGSEA come from the germline V gene. The CDR3 covers 17 residues. Between the trimmed V and J ends, which lost 4 bases and 3 bases, there was a span of 22 bases. Written as DNA, the CDR3 is TGCAGCGTTGGAAGTACCGAGGGACAAGACGATGGAAACACCATATATTTT. Translation: CSVGSTEGQDDGNTIYF.

This clonotype was seen repeatedly, ten times or more. This chain connects TRBV19 to TRBJ1-1; TRBD1 is a possible D gene (5 bases). The CDR3 length is 14 residues. Trimming took off 6 bases at V and 2 bases at J, with 13 bases between the two ends. Germline values: CDR1 LNHDA, CDR2 SQIVND (reference sequence). CDR3 in amino acids: CASRGPGANTEAFF. Written as DNA, the CDR3 is TGTGCCAGTAGGGGACCCGGTGCAAACACTGAAGCTTTCTTT. The entire variable domain, with the rest obtained from reference TRBV19 and TRBJ1-1, is as follows: DGGITQSPKYLFRKEGQNVTLSCEQNLNHDAMYWYRQDPGQGLRLIYYSQIVNDFQKGDIAEGYSVSREKKESFPLTVTSAQKNPTAFYLCASRGPGANTEAFFGQGTRLTVV.

The sample holds one count of this clonotype. CDR3 nucleotide sequence: TGTGCCAGCAGCCCGGGCAGGGGGAACACTGAAGCTTTCTTT. It translates to CASSPGRGNTEAFF. The J gene is TRBJ1-1, the V gene TRBV7-9; the D gene is possibly TRBD1 (6 bases). Germline CDR1 SEHNR, CDR2 FQNEAQ (reference sequence). V was shortened by 5 bases and J by 1 base, with 11 bases between the two germline ends. The CDR3 runs 14 residues. Complete variable domain (other parts from reference TRBV7-9 and TRBJ1-1): DTGVSQNPRHKITKRGQNVTFRCDPISEHNRLYWYRQTLGQGPEFLTYFQNEAQLEKSRLLSDRFSAERPKGSFSTLEIQRTEQGDSAMYLCASSPGRGNTEAFFGQGTRLTVV.

Concerning this clonotype itself: Given a much more abundant clone one base away, this may be a read error. The rearrangement links TRBV5-1 to TRBJ1-1; D possibly corresponds to TRBD1 (5 bases). Trimming removed 0 bases at V and 6 bases at J, with 18 bases between. CDR1 is SGHRS and CDR2 is YFSETQ in the germline V gene. The CDR3 loop spans 16 amino acids. CDR3 protein: CASSLDGGDLNAEAFF. The CDR3 DNA is TGCGCCAGCAGCTTGGATGGGGGGGACTTAAACGCTGAAGCTTTCTTT.

The genes are TRBV7-2 and TRBJ1-2; 7 bases line up with TRBD1. J lost 5 bases, V lost 5 bases, and 5 bases had no gene match. The CDR3 has 13 residues. Germline lookup yields CDR1 SGHTA and CDR2 FQGNSA. DNA for the CDR3: TGTGCCAGCAGCCCGCGACAGGGATATGGCTACACCTTC. Translating gives CASSPRQGYGYTF.

Of note for this clonotype: This could be a read error, since a much larger clone is one nucleotide away. Because the CDR3's place on the DNA is in doubt, the DNA is left out and the CDR3 is given as listed by TCRdb. The chain is built from TRBV6-1 and TRBJ1-3; the D call of TRBD1 is as the table states it, not checked on the DNA. Ends included, the CDR3 has 15 residues. Germline lookup yields CDR1 MNHNS and CDR2 SASEGT. The CDR3 loop is CASSTSGGSGNTKYF.

The V call is TRBV7-2, the J call TRBJ2-2, with a weak D call TRBD2 (5 bases). The germline V gene encodes CDR1 SGHTA and CDR2 FQGNSA. Trimming took off 3 bases at V and 7 bases at J, with 12 bases between the two ends. CDR3 length equals 14 residues. The chain's CDR3 is CASSLEVVRGELFF. CDR3 coding DNA: TGTGCCAGCAGCTTGGAGGTGGTCCGCGGGGAGCTGTTTTTT. The full variable domain, rest sourced from reference TRBV7-2 and TRBJ2-2, is GAGVSQSPSNKVTEKGKDVELRCDPISGHTALYWYRQSLGQGLEFLIYFQGNSAPDKSGLPSDRFSAERTGGSVSTLTIQRTQQEDSAVYLCASSLEVVRGELFFGEGSRLTVL.

This clonotype came up many times. This chain links TRBV12-3 or TRBV12-4 with TRBJ1-2, with D possibly being TRBD1 (5 bases). Trimming shortened V by 5 bases and J by 8 bases, and 18 bases separated the two germline ends. The CDR3 sequence is 14 residues long. The CDR3 DNA sequence: TGTGCCAGCAGTCCTCAAGGGACGCCCTCGGGCTACACCTTC. As protein: CASSPQGTPSGYTF.

This clonotype occurred many times. The chain has TRBV20-1 and TRBJ1-1; TRBD1 matches at 10 bases. CDR1 and CDR2 from the germline V gene are DFQATT and SNEGSKA (reference sequence). The ends lost 5 bases at V and 1 base at J; junction bases unmatched: 10. The CDR3 is 16 amino acids. The CDR3 sequence is CSAPIWDRGTNTEAFF. The CDR3 DNA sequence: TGCAGTGCTCCAATATGGGACAGGGGTACGAACACTGAAGCTTTCTTT.

This clonotype appeared once. V gene TRBV10-3 combines with J gene TRBJ1-5, with TRBD1 identical over 7 bases. This CDR3 is 16 amino acids long. V lost 3 bases, J lost 6 bases, and 11 bases stayed unmatched. The germline CDR1 and CDR2 sequences are ENHRY and SYGVKD. The CDR3 protein is CAISDAIQGRGQPQHF. CDR3 DNA sequence: TGTGCCATCAGTGATGCGATACAGGGGCGGGGTCAGCCCCAGCATTTT.

This clonotype was seen a few times. A much larger clonotype is one base distant, so this may be a read error. The V call is TRBV7-8, the J call TRBJ2-5, with D unclear. The V end was cut by 5 bases, the J end by 3 bases, with 4 bases between. The germline V gene encodes CDR1 SGHVS and CDR2 FQNEAQ. The CDR3 covers 11 residues. CDR3 DNA sequence: TGTGCCAGCAGCATCAAAGAGACCCAGTACTTC. Translating gives CASSIKETQYF.

The table lists this clonotype with many counts. The V gene is TRBV10-3, the J gene TRBJ2-3; 7 nucleotides agree with TRBD2. The germline V gene has CDR1 ENHRY and CDR2 SYGVKD. The CDR3 spans 15 residues. The CDR3 protein is CTSSHASGSTDTQYF. Written as DNA, the CDR3 is TGTACTTCCTCACATGCTAGCGGTAGCACAGATACGCAGTATTTT.

The V call is TRBV2, the J call TRBJ2-3; the D gene is possibly TRBD1 (6 bases). The ends were cut back, 3 bases at V and 4 bases at J, with 14 bases in the middle. Germline V CDR1 and CDR2: SNHLY, FYNNEI. CDR3 length: 15 residues. The CDR3 nucleotides read TGTGCCAGCAGTGACGTAGGACAGCTATCAGATACGCAGTATTTT. Its translation: CASSDVGQLSDTQYF.

This clonotype was recorded at least ten times. This chain links TRBV4-2 with TRBJ2-2; D is unresolved. CDR1 is LGHNA and CDR2 is YNFKEQ in the germline V gene. The CDR3 contains 14 residues. Trimming left V 6 bases short and J 0 bases short, with 8 bases between. Written as DNA, the CDR3 is TGTGCCAGCAGAGTGGAGACGAACACCGGGGAGCTGTTTTTT. This codes for CASRVETNTGELFF.

This clonotype was seen only once. The chain employs TRBV19 and TRBJ2-1; D uncertain. This CDR3 is built from 12 residues. V lost 5 bases to trimming and J lost 10 bases, with 12 bases between them. Germline assignment: CDR1 LNHDA and CDR2 SQIVND (reference sequence). CDR3 DNA: TGTGCCAGTAGTTTCCGTGGTTACGAGCAGTTCTTC. Translating it yields CASSFRGYEQFF.

This sequence joins TRBV7-3 and TRBJ1-6; D gene ambiguous. The CDR3 has 15 residues. With 4 bases removed from V and 2 bases from J, the gap between germline ends came to 9 bases. Germline CDR1 is SGHTA and CDR2 is FQGTGA. In nucleotides, the CDR3 is TGTGCCAGCAGCTCGGACCTAACCTATAATTCACCCCTCCACTTT. As protein: CASSSDLTYNSPLHF.

This sequence joins TRBV6-5 and TRBJ1-2; maybe TRBD1 (5 bases). Between the trimmed V and J ends, which lost 0 bases and 2 bases, there was a span of 10 bases. The germline CDR1 and CDR2 sequences are MNHEY and SVGAGI. This CDR3 is 15 amino acids long. CDR3 sequence (DNA): TGTGCCAGCAGTTACTCGGGGACGGGGAACTATGGCTACACCTTC. Its protein product is CASSYSGTGNYGYTF.

This clonotype was seen a handful of times. CDR3 protein: CATSRDAGPQHF. CDR3 nucleotides: TGTGCCACCAGCAGAGATGCCGGGCCCCAGCATTTT. The gene calls are TRBV15 and TRBJ1-5; D uncertain. The CDR3 runs to 12 residues. The germline gives CDR1 LNHNV, CDR2 YYDKDF (reference sequence). Trimming took off 0 bases at V and 9 bases at J, with 6 bases between the two ends.

This clonotype was seen repeatedly, ten times or more. V is TRBV3-1 and J is TRBJ1-2; no reliable D call. Trimming stripped 1 base from V and 2 bases from J, with 5 bases between. Germline CDR1 reads LGHDT; CDR2 reads YNNKEL (reference sequence). The CDR3 length is 13 residues. In DNA form, the CDR3 reads TGTGCCAGCAGCCAAGGACAAAACTATGGCTACACCTTC. It yields the protein CASSQGQNYGYTF. Variable domain in full (rest from reference TRBV3-1 and TRBJ1-2): DTAVSQTPKYLVTQMGNDKSIKCEQNLGHDTMYWYKQDSKKFLKIMFSYNNKELIINETVPNRFSPKSPDKAHLNLHINSLELGDSAVYFCASSQGQNYGYTFGSGTRLTVV.

The V gene is TRBV7-2, the J gene TRBJ1-2, with D hard to call. Trimming shortened V by 3 bases and J by 8 bases, and 7 bases separated the two germline ends. The CDR3 totals 11 residues. CDR1 SGHTA and CDR2 FQGNSA come from the germline V gene. For the CDR3, the DNA is TGTGCCAGCAGCTTGGATAAAGGCTACACCTTC. It encodes CASSLDKGYTF.

There are many counts of this clonotype. The chain has TRBV7-8 and TRBJ2-1; D remains unclear. Trimming stripped 5 bases from V and 6 bases from J, with 8 bases between. This CDR3 spans 12 amino acids. In germline, CDR1 is SGHVS, CDR2 FQNEAQ. CDR3 sequence: CASSPPGNEQFF. In DNA form, the CDR3 reads TGTGCCAGCAGCCCCCCCGGCAATGAGCAGTTCTTC.

The rearrangement links TRBV5-1 to TRBJ1-2; 7 positions agree with TRBD1. CDR3 length: 15 amino acids. J was trimmed by 3 bases and V by 0 bases; bases with no gene match: 5. The V gene's germline CDR1 is SGHRS and CDR2 YFSETQ. The CDR3 region has the DNA TGCGCCAGCAGCTTGGAAAGCGACAGGGACTATGGCTACACCTTC. Translation: CASSLESDRDYGYTF.

This clonotype was counted a few times. The chain carries TRBV15 and TRBJ2-7; tentative D call: TRBD2 (5 bases). This CDR3 has 14 residues. Trimming removed 0 bases from V and 3 bases from J, with 9 bases in between. Per germline, CDR1 LNHNV and CDR2 YYDKDF (reference sequence). The CDR3, as DNA: TGTGCCACCAGCAGAGACAACGGGGACTACGAGCAGTACTTC. This encodes CATSRDNGDYEQYF.

This clonotype turned up a few times. This sequence joins TRBV11-2 and TRBJ2-1; 8 nucleotides align to TRBD2. The junction had 7 bases not matched to a gene; V was cut back by 1 base and J by 2 bases. CDR3 length: 17 amino acids. Germline V gene lookup returns CDR1 SGHAT and CDR2 FQNNGV. Here the CDR3 reads CASSLVGGAGAYNEQFF. Here the CDR3 DNA reads TGTGCCAGCAGCTTAGTTGGGGGAGCGGGGGCCTACAATGAGCAGTTCTTC.

This clonotype was counted many times. J is TRBJ2-5 and V is TRBV29-1; D is tentatively TRBD1 or TRBD2 (5 bases each). There are 14 residues in the CDR3. V was shortened by 4 bases and J by 5 bases, with 17 bases between the two germline ends. CDR1 SQVTM and CDR2 ANQGSEA come from the germline V gene. The CDR3 here is CSVVWGSVGETQYF. CDR3 nucleotides: TGCAGCGTTGTTTGGGGGTCGGTGGGCGAGACCCAGTACTTC. The full variable domain, in which reference TRBV29-1 and TRBJ2-5 provide the parts outside the CDR3, is SAVISQKPSRDICQRGTSLTIQCQVDSQVTMMFWYRQQPGQSLTLIATANQGSEATYESGFVIDKFPISRPNLTFSTLTVSNMSPEDSSIYLCSVVWGSVGETQYFGPGTRLLVL.

The sample holds one count of this clonotype. The chain couples TRBV7-9 to TRBJ1-2; D possibly corresponds to TRBD1 (6 bases). Germline V gives CDR1 SEHNR, CDR2 FQNEAQ (reference sequence). This CDR3 is 13 amino acids long. Trimming cost V 0 bases and J 6 bases, with 8 bases left between them. The CDR3: CASSLAGAHGYTF. As DNA, the CDR3 is TGTGCCAGCAGCTTAGCGGGGGCCCATGGCTACACCTTC.

The chain joins TRBV20-1 to TRBJ2-5; D not certain. Trimming pared 2 bases from V and 5 bases from J, leaving 3 bases between. The CDR3 is made up of 10 amino acids. CDR1 and CDR2 (germline): DFQATT, SNEGSKA (reference sequence). The chain's CDR3 is CSARKETQYF. CDR3 coding DNA: TGCAGTGCTAGAAAGGAGACCCAGTACTTC.